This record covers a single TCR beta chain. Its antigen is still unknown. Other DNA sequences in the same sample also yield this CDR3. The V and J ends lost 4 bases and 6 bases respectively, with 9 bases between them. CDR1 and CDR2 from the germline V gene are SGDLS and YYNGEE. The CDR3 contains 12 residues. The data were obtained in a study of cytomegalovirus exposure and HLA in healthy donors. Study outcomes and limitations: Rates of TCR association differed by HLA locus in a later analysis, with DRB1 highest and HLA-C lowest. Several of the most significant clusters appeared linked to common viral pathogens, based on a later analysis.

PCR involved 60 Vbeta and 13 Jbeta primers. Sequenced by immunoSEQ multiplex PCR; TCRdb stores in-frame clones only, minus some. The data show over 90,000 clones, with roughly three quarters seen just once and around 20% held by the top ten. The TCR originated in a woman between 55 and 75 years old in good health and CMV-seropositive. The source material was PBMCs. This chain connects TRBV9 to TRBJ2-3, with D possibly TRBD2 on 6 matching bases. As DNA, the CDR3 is TGTGCCAGCAGCCCCCGGGAGGATACGCAGTATTTT. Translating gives CASSPREDTQYF.